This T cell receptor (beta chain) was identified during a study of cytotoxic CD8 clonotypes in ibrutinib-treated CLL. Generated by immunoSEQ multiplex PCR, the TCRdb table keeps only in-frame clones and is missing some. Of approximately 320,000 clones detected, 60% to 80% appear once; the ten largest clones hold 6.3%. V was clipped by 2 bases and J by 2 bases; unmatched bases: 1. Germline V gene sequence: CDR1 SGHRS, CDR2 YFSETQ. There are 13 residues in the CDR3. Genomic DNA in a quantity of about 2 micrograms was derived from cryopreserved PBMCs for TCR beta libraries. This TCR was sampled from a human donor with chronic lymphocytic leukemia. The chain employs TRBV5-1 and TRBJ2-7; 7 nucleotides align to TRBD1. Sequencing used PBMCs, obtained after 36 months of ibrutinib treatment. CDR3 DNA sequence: TGCGCCAGCAGCTTTACAGGGGCCTACGAGCAGTACTTC. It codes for CASSFTGAYEQYF.